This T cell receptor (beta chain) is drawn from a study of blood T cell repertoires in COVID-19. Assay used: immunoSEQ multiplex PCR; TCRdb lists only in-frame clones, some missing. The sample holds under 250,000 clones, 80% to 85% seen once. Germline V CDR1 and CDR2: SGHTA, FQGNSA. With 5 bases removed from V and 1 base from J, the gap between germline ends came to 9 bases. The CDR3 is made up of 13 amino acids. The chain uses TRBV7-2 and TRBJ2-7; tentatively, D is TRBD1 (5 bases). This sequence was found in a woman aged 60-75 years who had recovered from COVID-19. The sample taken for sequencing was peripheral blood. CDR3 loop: CASSGHLSYEQYF. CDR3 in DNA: TGTGCCAGCAGCGGACACCTTTCCTACGAGCAGTACTTC.